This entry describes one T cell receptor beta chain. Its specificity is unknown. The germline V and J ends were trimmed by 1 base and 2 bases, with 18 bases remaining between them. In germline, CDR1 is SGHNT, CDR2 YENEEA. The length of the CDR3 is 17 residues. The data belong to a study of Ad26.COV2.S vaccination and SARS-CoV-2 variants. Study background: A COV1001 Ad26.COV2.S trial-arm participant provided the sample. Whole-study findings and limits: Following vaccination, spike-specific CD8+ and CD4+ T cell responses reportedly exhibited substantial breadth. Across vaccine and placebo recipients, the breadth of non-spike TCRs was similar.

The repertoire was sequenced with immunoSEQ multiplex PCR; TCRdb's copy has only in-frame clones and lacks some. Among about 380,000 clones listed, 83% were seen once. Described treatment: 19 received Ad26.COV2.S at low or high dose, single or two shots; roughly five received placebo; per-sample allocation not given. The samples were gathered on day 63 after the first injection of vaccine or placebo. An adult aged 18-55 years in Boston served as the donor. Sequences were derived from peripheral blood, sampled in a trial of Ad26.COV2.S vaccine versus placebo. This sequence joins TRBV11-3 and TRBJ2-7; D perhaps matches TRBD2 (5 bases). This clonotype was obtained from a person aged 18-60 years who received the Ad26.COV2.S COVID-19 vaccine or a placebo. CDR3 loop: CASSLVSGRVPTYEQYF. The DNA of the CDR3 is TGTGCCAGCAGCTTAGTATCTGGGCGGGTTCCTACCTACGAGCAGTACTTC. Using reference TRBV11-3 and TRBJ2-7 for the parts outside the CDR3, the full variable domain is EAGVVQSPRYKIIEKKQPVAFWCNPISGHNTLYWYLQNLGQGPELLIRYENEEAVDDSQLPKDRFSAERLKGVDSTLKIQPAELGDSAVYLCASSLVSGRVPTYEQYFGPGTRLTVT.